These 5 T cell receptor beta chains share one sample of origin, sequenced in a study of blood T cell repertoires in COVID-19. Only in-frame clones appear in the TCRdb table, and some are missing; sequencing was by immunoSEQ multiplex PCR. The sample consists of approximately 250,000 clones, 75% to 90% of them appearing once. The specimen sequenced was peripheral blood. The receptors come from a man under 40 with active or convalescent COVID-19.

This clone was observed once. V gene TRBV4-1 combines with J gene TRBJ2-5, with D tentatively TRBD1 (6 bases). The CDR3 is 15 residues long. V lost 1 base to trimming and J lost 4 bases, with 13 bases between them. Germline CDR1 reads MGHRA; CDR2 reads YSYEKL. CDR3 coding DNA: TGCGCCAGCAGCCAAGCAGGGGCAGGAGGAGAGACCCAGTACTTC. This codes for CASSQAGAGGETQYF.

The V and J genes are TRBV29-1 and TRBJ2-7, with D possibly matching TRBD1 (6 bases). CDR1 and CDR2 (germline): SQVTM, ANQGSEA. Trimming removed 6 bases at V and 4 bases at J, with 16 bases between. This CDR3 contains 13 residues. The DNA of the CDR3 is TGCAGCGTGGGGCAGGGGAATATATACGAGCAGTACTTC. Amino acid sequence: CSVGQGNIYEQYF.

The chain combines TRBV12-3 or TRBV12-4 with TRBJ1-2, with D unclear. Trimming removed 5 bases from V and 4 bases from J, with 8 bases in between. This CDR3 is built from 12 residues. The CDR3 reads CASSPGAYGYTF. In DNA form, the CDR3 reads TGTGCCAGCAGTCCCGGAGCCTATGGCTACACCTTC.

The chain is built from TRBV7-3 and TRBJ2-5, with a weak D call TRBD1 (6 bases). Germline loops: CDR1 SGHTA, CDR2 FQGTGA. V gave up 1 base and J gave up 5 bases, with 11 bases separating them. The CDR3 runs 14 residues. CDR3: CASSLIPGDETQYF. CDR3 DNA sequence: TGTGCCAGCAGCTTAATTCCAGGGGACGAGACCCAGTACTTC. Drawing the rest from reference TRBV7-3 and TRBJ2-5, the complete variable domain is GAGVSQTPSNKVTEKGKYVELRCDPISGHTALYWYRQSLGQGPEFLIYFQGTGAADDSGLPNDRFFAVRPEGSVSTLKIQRTERGDSAVYLCASSLIPGDETQYFGPGTRLLVL.

V and J are TRBV12-3 or TRBV12-4 and TRBJ2-5, with 7 positions matching TRBD1. This CDR3 spans 13 amino acids. The V segment lost 5 bases and the J segment 5 bases; nucleotides outside the gene matches: 5. As DNA, the CDR3 is TGTGCCAGCAGTCACAGGGGTGGGGAGACCCAGTACTTC. Its protein product is CASSHRGGETQYF.